Reported below is one T cell receptor (beta chain). Its specificity is unknown. After isolation, RNA underwent reverse transcription to generate cDNA as the sequencing template. Some clones are missing from TCRdb's copy, which holds only in-frame ones; the method was immunoSEQ multiplex PCR. In the table there are 100,000 to 150,000 clones, more than 40% of which are singletons. The CDR3 totals 16 residues. The germline gives CDR1 SEHNR, CDR2 FQNEAQ (reference sequence). V lost 5 bases and J 3 bases, leaving 19 bases between the germline ends. The data were taken from a study of CD8+ T cells in alopecia areata. Overall study: Each of the treated patients was given oral tofacitinib, 5 to 10 mg twice daily, for moderate-to-severe alopecia areata. Tofacitinib was given for 6 to 18 months, then stopped for 6 months.

Study results and caveats: Across lesional scalp, and particularly alopecia totalis/universalis, clonality surpassed that of normal scalp. Between patients, shared TCR sequences were less clear than in mice. This was possibly due in part to HLA diversity in the patient population.

The origin of this receptor is a human donor with alopecia areata. The specimen was CD8+ T cells sorted from blood, collected at week 0. The V call is TRBV7-9, the J call TRBJ1-2, with a possible D match to TRBD1 (5 bases). DNA of the CDR3: TGTGCCAGCAGCCCCTCGGGGGGGGGTGCATACTATGGCTACACCTTC. This gives the protein CASSPSGGGAYYGYTF.